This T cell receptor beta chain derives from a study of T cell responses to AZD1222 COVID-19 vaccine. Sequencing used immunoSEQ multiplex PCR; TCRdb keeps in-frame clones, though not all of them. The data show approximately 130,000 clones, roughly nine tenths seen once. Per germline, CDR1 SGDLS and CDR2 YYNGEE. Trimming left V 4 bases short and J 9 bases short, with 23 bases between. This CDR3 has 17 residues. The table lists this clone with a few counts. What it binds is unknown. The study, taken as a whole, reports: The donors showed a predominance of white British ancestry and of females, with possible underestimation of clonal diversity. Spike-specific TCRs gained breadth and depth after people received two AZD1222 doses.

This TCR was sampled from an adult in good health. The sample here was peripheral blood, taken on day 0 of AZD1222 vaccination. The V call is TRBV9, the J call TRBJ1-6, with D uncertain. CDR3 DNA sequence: TGTGCCAGCAGCCCAGGAAGGACGGCATTAGACGGTTCACCCCTCCACTTT. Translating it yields CASSPGRTALDGSPLHF.